The clone carrying this T cell receptor (beta chain) was observed a single time. This entry belongs to a study of blood T cell repertoires in COVID-19. Study processing details: Nucleated cell counts were estimated from reference gene primer amplification. Clones were read by immunoSEQ multiplex PCR, and TCRdb kept only the in-frame ones, dropping some. The DNA gave D and trimming, while V, J and clone size come from that table. Of 270,000 or so clones detected, over 75% appear once; the ten largest clones hold less than 10%. Germline loops: CDR1 SGHRS, CDR2 YFSETQ. The CDR3 has 18 residues. With 2 bases clipped from V and 5 bases from J, the junction kept 10 bases outside the gene matches.

Source material: peripheral blood. This chain uses TRBV5-1 with TRBJ2-2, with 12 positions matching TRBD1. The receptor comes from a human donor in a cohort sampled during active COVID-19. This CDR3 reads CASSLMGQGAINTGELFF. The CDR3 DNA sequence: TGCGCCAGCAGCTTAATGGGACAGGGGGCGATTAATACCGGGGAGCTGTTTTTT.